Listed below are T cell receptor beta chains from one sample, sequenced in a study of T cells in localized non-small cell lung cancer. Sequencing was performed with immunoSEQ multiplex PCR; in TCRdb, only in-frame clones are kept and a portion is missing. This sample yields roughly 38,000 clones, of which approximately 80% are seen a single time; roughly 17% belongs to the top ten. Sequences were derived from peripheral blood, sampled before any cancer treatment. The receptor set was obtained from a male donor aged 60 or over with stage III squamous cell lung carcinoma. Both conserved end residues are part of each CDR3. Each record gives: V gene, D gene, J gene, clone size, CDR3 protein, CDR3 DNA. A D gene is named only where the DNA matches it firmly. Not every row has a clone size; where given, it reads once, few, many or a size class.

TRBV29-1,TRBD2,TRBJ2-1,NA,CSVVSGGGNEQFF,TGCAGCGTGGTTAGCGGGGGCGGCAATGAGCAGTTCTTC
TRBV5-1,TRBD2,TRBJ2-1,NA,CASSLAASGGHEQFF,TGCGCCAGCAGCTTGGCGGCTAGCGGGGGGCATGAGCAGTTCTTC
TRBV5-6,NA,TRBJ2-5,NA,CASGINPTLETQYF,TGTGCCAGCGGCATTAACCCGACACTAGAGACCCAGTACTTC
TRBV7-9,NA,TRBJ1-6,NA,CASSPDSSYNSPLHF,TGTGCCAGCAGTCCTGACAGCTCCTATAATTCACCCCTCCACTTT
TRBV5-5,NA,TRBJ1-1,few,CASSLQGGETEAFF,TGTGCCAGCAGCTTACAGGGTGGGGAGACTGAAGCTTTCTTT
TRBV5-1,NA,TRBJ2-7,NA,CASSLWPAKSYEQYF,TGCGCCAGCAGCTTGTGGCCCGCCAAGTCCTACGAGCAGTACTTC
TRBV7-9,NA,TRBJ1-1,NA,CASSLSLGKGKAFF,TGTGCCAGCAGCTTAAGTCTGGGCAAGGGGAAAGCTTTCTTT
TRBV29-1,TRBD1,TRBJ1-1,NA,CSAGQGLNTEAFF,TGCAGCGCAGGACAGGGTTTGAACACTGAAGCTTTCTTT
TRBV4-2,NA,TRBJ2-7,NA,CASSLGTRTYEQYF,TGTGCCAGCAGCCTTGGGACTCGTACCTACGAGCAGTACTTC
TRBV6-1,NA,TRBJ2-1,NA,CASSEGAGGPWSYNEQFF,TGTGCCAGCAGTGAAGGGGCCGGAGGGCCCTGGTCCTACAATGAGCAGTTCTTC
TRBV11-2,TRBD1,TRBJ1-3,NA,CASSIGQGAENTIYF,TGTGCCAGCAGCATAGGACAGGGGGCAGAAAACACCATATATTTT
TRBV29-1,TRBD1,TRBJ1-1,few,CSGVPGQGTEAFF,TGCAGCGGAGTCCCGGGACAGGGGACTGAAGCTTTCTTT
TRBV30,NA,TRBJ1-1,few,CAWSVRGPEAFF,TGTGCCTGGAGTGTACGGGGGCCTGAAGCTTTCTTT
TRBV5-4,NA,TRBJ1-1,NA,CASSLGTRANTEAFF,TGTGCCAGCAGCCTAGGGACCAGGGCGAACACTGAAGCTTTCTTT
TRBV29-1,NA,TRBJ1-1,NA,CSGSMNTEAFF,TGCAGCGGATCCATGAACACTGAAGCTTTCTTT
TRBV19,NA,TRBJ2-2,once,CASSIQGTGELFF,TGTGCCAGTAGTATTCAGGGCACCGGGGAGCTGTTTTTT
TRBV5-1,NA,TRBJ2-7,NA,CASRRSGSSYEQYF,TGCGCCAGCAGACGAAGCGGTAGCTCCTACGAGCAGTACTTC
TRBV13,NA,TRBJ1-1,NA,CASSLRGLPEAFF,TGTGCCAGCAGCTTACGGGGGCTCCCTGAAGCTTTCTTT
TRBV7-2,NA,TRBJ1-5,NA,CASSPREGLSGQPQHF,TGTGCCAGCAGCCCTCGGGAGGGGCTGTCGGGTCAGCCCCAGCATTTT
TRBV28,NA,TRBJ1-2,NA,CASQVLGASYGYTF,TGTGCCAGCCAGGTCCTCGGAGCCTCCTATGGCTACACCTTC
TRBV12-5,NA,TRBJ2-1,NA,CASGTGVGNEQFF,TGTGCTAGTGGTACGGGAGTCGGCAATGAGCAGTTCTTC
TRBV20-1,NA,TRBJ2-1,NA,CSARQAEQFF,TGCAGTGCTAGGCAGGCTGAGCAGTTCTTC
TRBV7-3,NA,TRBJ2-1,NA,CASSSSSYNEQFF,TGTGCCAGCAGCTCTAGCTCCTACAATGAGCAGTTCTTC
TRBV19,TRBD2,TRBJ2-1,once,CASSTTLEAGVGNEQFF,TGTGCCAGTAGTACCACCCTAGAAGCGGGGGTAGGGAATGAGCAGTTCTTC
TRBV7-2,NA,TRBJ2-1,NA,CASSLGGWNEQFF,TGTGCCAGCAGCTTAGGAGGTTGGAATGAGCAGTTCTTC
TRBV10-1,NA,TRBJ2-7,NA,CASSQQMGGEQYF,TGCGCCAGCAGCCAGCAGATGGGTGGCGAGCAGTACTTC
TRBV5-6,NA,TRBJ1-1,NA,CASSLGAGWTNTEAFF,TGTGCCAGCAGCTTGGGAGCAGGGTGGACGAACACTGAAGCTTTCTTT
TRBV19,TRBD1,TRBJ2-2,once,CASAPRQGITGELFF,TGTGCCAGCGCCCCGCGACAGGGAATCACCGGGGAGCTGTTTTTT
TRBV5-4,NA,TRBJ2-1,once,CASSLASNEQFF,TGTGCCAGCAGCTTGGCGAGCAATGAGCAGTTCTTC
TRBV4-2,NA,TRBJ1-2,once,CASSQAGQSYGYTF,TGTGCCAGCAGCCAGGCAGGACAGTCATATGGCTACACCTTC
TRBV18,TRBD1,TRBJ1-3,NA,CASSGTDSNTIYF,TGTGCCAGCTCTGGGACAGACTCAAACACCATATATTTT
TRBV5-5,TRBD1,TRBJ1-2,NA,CASSDQGAGNYGYTF,TGTGCCAGCAGCGACCAGGGGGCTGGCAACTATGGCTACACCTTC